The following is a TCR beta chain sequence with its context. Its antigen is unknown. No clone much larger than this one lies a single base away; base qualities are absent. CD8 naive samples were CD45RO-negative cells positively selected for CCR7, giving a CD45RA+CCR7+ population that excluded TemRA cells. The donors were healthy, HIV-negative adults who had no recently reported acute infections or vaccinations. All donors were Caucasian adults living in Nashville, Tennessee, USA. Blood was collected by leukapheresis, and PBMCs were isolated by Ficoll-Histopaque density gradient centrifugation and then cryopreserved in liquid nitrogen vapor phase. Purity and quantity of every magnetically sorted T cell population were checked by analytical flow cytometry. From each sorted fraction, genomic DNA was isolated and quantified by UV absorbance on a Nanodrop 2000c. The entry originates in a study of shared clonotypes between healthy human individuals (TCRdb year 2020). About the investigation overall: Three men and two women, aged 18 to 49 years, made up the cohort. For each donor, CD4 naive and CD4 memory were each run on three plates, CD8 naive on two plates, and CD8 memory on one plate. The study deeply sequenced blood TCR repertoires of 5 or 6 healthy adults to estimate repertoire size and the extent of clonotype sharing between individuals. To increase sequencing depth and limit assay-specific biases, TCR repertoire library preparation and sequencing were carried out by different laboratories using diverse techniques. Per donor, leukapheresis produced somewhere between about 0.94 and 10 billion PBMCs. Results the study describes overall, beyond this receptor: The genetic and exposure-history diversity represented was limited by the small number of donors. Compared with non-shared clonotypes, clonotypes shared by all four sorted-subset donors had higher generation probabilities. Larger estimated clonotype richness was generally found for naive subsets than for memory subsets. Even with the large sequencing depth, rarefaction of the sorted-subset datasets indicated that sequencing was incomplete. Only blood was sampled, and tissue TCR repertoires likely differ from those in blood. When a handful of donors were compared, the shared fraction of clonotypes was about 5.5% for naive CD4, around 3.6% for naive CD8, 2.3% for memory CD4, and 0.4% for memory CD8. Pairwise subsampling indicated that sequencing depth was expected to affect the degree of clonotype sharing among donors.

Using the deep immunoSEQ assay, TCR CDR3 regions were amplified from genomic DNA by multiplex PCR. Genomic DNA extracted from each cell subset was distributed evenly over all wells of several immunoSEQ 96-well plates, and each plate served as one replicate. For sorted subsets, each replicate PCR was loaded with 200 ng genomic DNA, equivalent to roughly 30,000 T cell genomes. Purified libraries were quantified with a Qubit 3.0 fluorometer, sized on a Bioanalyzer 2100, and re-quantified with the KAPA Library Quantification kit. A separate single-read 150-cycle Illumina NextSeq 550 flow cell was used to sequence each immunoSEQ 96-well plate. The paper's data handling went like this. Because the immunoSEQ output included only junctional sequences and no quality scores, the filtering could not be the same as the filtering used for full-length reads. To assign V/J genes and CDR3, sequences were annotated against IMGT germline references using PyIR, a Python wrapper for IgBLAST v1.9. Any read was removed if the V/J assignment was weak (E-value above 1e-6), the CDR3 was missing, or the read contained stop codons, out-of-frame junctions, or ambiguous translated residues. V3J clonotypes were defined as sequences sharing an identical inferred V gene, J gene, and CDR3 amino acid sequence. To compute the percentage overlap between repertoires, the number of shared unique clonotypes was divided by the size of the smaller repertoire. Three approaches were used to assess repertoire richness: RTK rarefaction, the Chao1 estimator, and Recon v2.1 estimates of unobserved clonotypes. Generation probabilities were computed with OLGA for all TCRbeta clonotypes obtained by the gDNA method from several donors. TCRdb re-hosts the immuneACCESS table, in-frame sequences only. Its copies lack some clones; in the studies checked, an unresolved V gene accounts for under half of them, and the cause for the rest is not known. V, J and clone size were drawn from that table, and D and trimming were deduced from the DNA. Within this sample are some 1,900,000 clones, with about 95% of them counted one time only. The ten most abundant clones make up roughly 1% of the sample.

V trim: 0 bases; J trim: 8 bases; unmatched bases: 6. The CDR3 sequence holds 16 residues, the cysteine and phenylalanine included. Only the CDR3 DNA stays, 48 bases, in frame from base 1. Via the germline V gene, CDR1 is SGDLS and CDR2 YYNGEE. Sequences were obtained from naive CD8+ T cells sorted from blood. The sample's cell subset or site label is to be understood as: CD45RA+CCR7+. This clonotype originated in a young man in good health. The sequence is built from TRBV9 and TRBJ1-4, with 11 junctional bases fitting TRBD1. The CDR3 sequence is CASSVAGQGAEEKLFF. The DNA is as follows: TGTGCCAGCAGCGTAGCTGGACAGGGGGCCGAAGAAAAACTGTTTTTT.